Listed below are T cell receptor beta chains from one sample, sequenced in a study of blood T cell repertoires in COVID-19. The table came from immunoSEQ multiplex PCR; TCRdb's copy has only in-frame clones and leaves some out. The sample comprises 160,000 or so clones, around 82% of which are singletons, and roughly 9.6% rests with the top ten. Sequencing was performed on peripheral blood. These receptors all stem from a man aged 55-75 years with active or convalescent COVID-19. CDR3s include the opening cysteine and the closing phenylalanine or tryptophan. A D gene is named only where the DNA matches it firmly. Not all rows give a size; the values are once, few, many and, for expanded clones, a class.

CDR3nt: TGCGCCAGCAGCCGATGGACAGGGTTGAATGAAAAACTGTTTTTT
CDR3aa: CASSRWTGLNEKLFF
d_gene: TRBD1
abundance: .
v_gene: TRBV4-1
j_gene: TRBJ1-4

CDR3nt: TGTGCCAGCAGCTTACGGAGCGGGAACACCGGGGAGCTGTTTTTT
CDR3aa: CASSLRSGNTGELFF
d_gene: .
abundance: once
v_gene: TRBV7-6
j_gene: TRBJ2-2

CDR3nt: TGTGCCAGCAGCCAAGGGACAGGGGGTGGAAACACCATATATTTT
CDR3aa: CASSQGTGGGNTIYF
d_gene: TRBD1
abundance: .
v_gene: TRBV11-2
j_gene: TRBJ1-3

CDR3nt: TGTGCCAGCAGCTTCCCCCCTCCCTCAGATACGCAGTATTTT
CDR3aa: CASSFPPPSDTQYF
d_gene: .
abundance: .
v_gene: TRBV11-2
j_gene: TRBJ2-3

CDR3nt: TGTGCCAGCAGCTTGGGACTAGCGGGAGGGTACGAGCAGTACTTC
CDR3aa: CASSLGLAGGYEQYF
d_gene: TRBD2
abundance: .
v_gene: TRBV5-6
j_gene: TRBJ2-7

CDR3nt: TGTGCCAGCAGCCGGGGAGATGGGGAGACCCAGTACTTC
CDR3aa: CASSRGDGETQYF
d_gene: .
abundance: .
v_gene: TRBV12-3/TRBV12-4
j_gene: TRBJ2-5

CDR3nt: TGTGCCAGCAGGGAAACAGGGGGCGCGGGGGAGCTGTTTTTT
CDR3aa: CASRETGGAGELFF
d_gene: TRBD1
abundance: .
v_gene: TRBV2
j_gene: TRBJ2-2

CDR3nt: TGTGCCAGCAGTGAAATTAGCGGCAGTCTTATTGAAAAACTGTTTTTT
CDR3aa: CASSEISGSLIEKLFF
d_gene: .
abundance: .
v_gene: TRBV2
j_gene: TRBJ1-4

CDR3nt: TGTGCCAGCTCACCACCTAACAGGGCTAACCTTGAAAAACTGTTTTTT
CDR3aa: CASSPPNRANLEKLFF
d_gene: .
abundance: .
v_gene: TRBV18
j_gene: TRBJ1-4

CDR3nt: TGTGCCAGCAGCTCCTCACAGGGGGCGCAGGGCTACACCTTC
CDR3aa: CASSSSQGAQGYTF
d_gene: TRBD1
abundance: .
v_gene: TRBV4-2
j_gene: TRBJ1-2

CDR3nt: TGTGCCAGTAGTATCCAGGATGGCTACACCTTC
CDR3aa: CASSIQDGYTF
d_gene: .
abundance: .
v_gene: TRBV19
j_gene: TRBJ1-2

CDR3nt: TGTGCCAGCACCGAGGGACACCGTTATAATTCACCCCTCCACTTT
CDR3aa: CASTEGHRYNSPLHF
d_gene: .
abundance: .
v_gene: TRBV6-5
j_gene: TRBJ1-6

CDR3nt: TGTGCCAGTAGGAGAAGGGGAGGAGGCAATCAGCCCCAGCATTTT
CDR3aa: CASRRRGGGNQPQHF
d_gene: .
abundance: .
v_gene: TRBV19
j_gene: TRBJ1-5

CDR3nt: TGTGCCAGCAGTGAACAGCAAGAGACCCAGTACTTC
CDR3aa: CASSEQQETQYF
d_gene: .
abundance: few
v_gene: TRBV6-1
j_gene: TRBJ2-5

CDR3nt: TGCGCCAGCAGTGACCCCACCAGGGACACCTATGGCTACACCTTC
CDR3aa: CASSDPTRDTYGYTF
d_gene: .
abundance: .
v_gene: TRBV10-1
j_gene: TRBJ1-2

CDR3nt: TGCGCCAGCAGCCTCCGAACAGCTGTGAACACTGAAGCTTTCTTT
CDR3aa: CASSLRTAVNTEAFF
d_gene: .
abundance: .
v_gene: TRBV4-1
j_gene: TRBJ1-1

CDR3nt: TGTGCCAGCACCCGAGGGGGCGGCCCCCAAGAGACCCAGTACTTC
CDR3aa: CASTRGGGPQETQYF
d_gene: TRBD1
abundance: .
v_gene: TRBV2
j_gene: TRBJ2-5

CDR3nt: TGTGCCAGTAGATCCTCAGCAACGACAGATGATCAGCCCCAGCATTTT
CDR3aa: CASRSSATTDDQPQHF
d_gene: .
abundance: .
v_gene: TRBV19
j_gene: TRBJ1-5

CDR3nt: TGTGCCAGCAGCAAACTAGCGGGAGTTGGCACAGATACGCAGTATTTT
CDR3aa: CASSKLAGVGTDTQYF
d_gene: TRBD2
abundance: .
v_gene: TRBV7-9
j_gene: TRBJ2-3

CDR3nt: TGTGCCAGCAGTTTAAATGAGGCCTTACCCCTCCACTTT
CDR3aa: CASSLNEALPLHF
d_gene: .
abundance: few
v_gene: TRBV12-3/TRBV12-4
j_gene: TRBJ1-6

CDR3nt: TGTGCCAGCAGTGCGGACAGGGGGCGCGAGCAGCCCCAGCATTTT
CDR3aa: CASSADRGREQPQHF
d_gene: TRBD1
abundance: .
v_gene: TRBV27
j_gene: TRBJ1-5

CDR3nt: TGCGCCAGCAGCCATCAAAAGACAGGGGGAAACACAGATACGCAGTATTTT
CDR3aa: CASSHQKTGGNTDTQYF
d_gene: TRBD1
abundance: many
v_gene: TRBV5-1
j_gene: TRBJ2-3

CDR3nt: TGTGCCAGCAGCTTAGCCCCATCCTACAATGAGCAGTTCTTC
CDR3aa: CASSLAPSYNEQFF
d_gene: .
abundance: .
v_gene: TRBV7-9
j_gene: TRBJ2-1

CDR3nt: TGTGCCAGCAGCCCTGGGACAGCCTATGGCTACACCTTC
CDR3aa: CASSPGTAYGYTF
d_gene: TRBD1
abundance: .
v_gene: TRBV14
j_gene: TRBJ1-2

CDR3nt: TGTGCCAGCAGTTACTCCGACAGGGGGGACACCGGGGAGCTGTTTTTT
CDR3aa: CASSYSDRGDTGELFF
d_gene: TRBD1
abundance: .
v_gene: TRBV6-7
j_gene: TRBJ2-2

CDR3nt: TGCGCCAGCAGCTTGGTAGGACAGGGGGACCACGAGCAGTACTTC
CDR3aa: CASSLVGQGDHEQYF
d_gene: TRBD1
abundance: .
v_gene: TRBV5-1
j_gene: TRBJ2-7

CDR3nt: TGTGCCAGCAGTTCCCTGGGGAGTAGCGGGAGCTTGGGGGAGCTGTTTTTT
CDR3aa: CASSSLGSSGSLGELFF
d_gene: TRBD2
abundance: .
v_gene: TRBV28
j_gene: TRBJ2-2

CDR3nt: TGCGCCAGCAGCGGGACCGGGACAGCCTCCTACGAGCAGTACTTC
CDR3aa: CASSGTGTASYEQYF
d_gene: TRBD1
abundance: .
v_gene: TRBV5-1
j_gene: TRBJ2-7

CDR3nt: TGTGCCAGCAGCCAAGATGAGCAGGGGTTTTATATGGGACTAGGTAAGAGGAACTACAATGAGCAGTTCTTC
CDR3aa: CASSQDEQGFYMGLGKRNYNEQFF
d_gene: TRBD2
abundance: .
v_gene: TRBV3-1/TRBV3-2
j_gene: TRBJ2-1

CDR3nt: TGCGCCAGCAGTACCGGGACTTCTAACTATGGCTACACCTTC
CDR3aa: CASSTGTSNYGYTF
d_gene: .
abundance: .
v_gene: TRBV10-2
j_gene: TRBJ1-2

CDR3nt: TGTGCCAGCAGCTTGAGGGGGCCGCAAAACATTCAGTACTTC
CDR3aa: CASSLRGPQNIQYF
d_gene: TRBD1
abundance: once
v_gene: TRBV5-8
j_gene: TRBJ2-4

CDR3nt: TGCGCCAGCAGTTTAACTAGCGGGGGTGATACGCAGTATTTT
CDR3aa: CASSLTSGGDTQYF
d_gene: TRBD2
abundance: few
v_gene: TRBV4-1
j_gene: TRBJ2-3

CDR3nt: TGTGCCAGCAGCAGGGAGGACGGATTTTTTAACTATGGCTACACCTTC
CDR3aa: CASSREDGFFNYGYTF
d_gene: .
abundance: few
v_gene: TRBV5-5
j_gene: TRBJ1-2

CDR3nt: TGCAGTGCTAGACGTCGGGATGAGCAGTTCTTC
CDR3aa: CSARRRDEQFF
d_gene: .
abundance: .
v_gene: TRBV20-1
j_gene: TRBJ2-1

CDR3nt: TGTGCCACCAGCAGAGATCTAGGGGCCGGGGAGCTGTTTTTT
CDR3aa: CATSRDLGAGELFF
d_gene: .
abundance: .
v_gene: TRBV15
j_gene: TRBJ2-2

CDR3nt: TGTGCCAGCAGCTTAGGGCCAGGGGGCAATCAGCCCCAGCATTTT
CDR3aa: CASSLGPGGNQPQHF
d_gene: .
abundance: .
v_gene: TRBV7-2
j_gene: TRBJ1-5

CDR3nt: TGTGCCAGCATCCCGGACAGGGGATCCCTCCTGAACACTGAAGCTTTCTTT
CDR3aa: CASIPDRGSLLNTEAFF
d_gene: TRBD1
abundance: .
v_gene: TRBV2
j_gene: TRBJ1-1

CDR3nt: TGTGCCAGTAGTGTCTCGACAGGGAGAGGTAATGAAAAACTGTTTTTT
CDR3aa: CASSVSTGRGNEKLFF
d_gene: TRBD1
abundance: .
v_gene: TRBV19
j_gene: TRBJ1-4

CDR3nt: TGTGCCAGCTCAGATCTACAGGGCCAAAGCGCTGGAAACACCATATATTTT
CDR3aa: CASSDLQGQSAGNTIYF
d_gene: .
abundance: .
v_gene: TRBV18
j_gene: TRBJ1-3

CDR3nt: TGTGCCAGCTCACCACCGTTTAAGGGAGGAAAACTGTTTTTT
CDR3aa: CASSPPFKGGKLFF
d_gene: .
abundance: .
v_gene: TRBV18
j_gene: TRBJ1-4

CDR3nt: TGTGCCAGCAGCCAGGCCCTCCTGTTGACAGGGGGAGATGGCTACACCTTC
CDR3aa: CASSQALLLTGGDGYTF
d_gene: TRBD1
abundance: .
v_gene: TRBV4-2
j_gene: TRBJ1-2

CDR3nt: TGTGCCAGCAGCCCGACGGGAGGGCTAGCGCAGCAGACCCAGTACTTC
CDR3aa: CASSPTGGLAQQTQYF
d_gene: TRBD2
abundance: .
v_gene: TRBV3-1/TRBV3-2
j_gene: TRBJ2-5

CDR3nt: TGTGCCAGTAGTGACAGATCCTACGAGCAGTACTTC
CDR3aa: CASSDRSYEQYF
d_gene: .
abundance: .
v_gene: TRBV19
j_gene: TRBJ2-7

CDR3nt: TGTGCCAGCAGCCGGGTCAATCAGCCCCAGCATTTT
CDR3aa: CASSRVNQPQHF
d_gene: .
abundance: .
v_gene: TRBV5-6
j_gene: TRBJ1-5

CDR3nt: TGTGCCAGCAGCCAAGATCTCAATCAGCCCCAGCATTTT
CDR3aa: CASSQDLNQPQHF
d_gene: .
abundance: .
v_gene: TRBV3-1/TRBV3-2
j_gene: TRBJ1-5

CDR3nt: TGCAGCGTTGACCACTTAGACTATGGCTACACCTTC
CDR3aa: CSVDHLDYGYTF
d_gene: .
abundance: .
v_gene: TRBV29-1
j_gene: TRBJ1-2

CDR3nt: TGTGCCAGCTCACCGCAGGGATACTCCCACGAGCAGTACTTC
CDR3aa: CASSPQGYSHEQYF
d_gene: .
abundance: few
v_gene: TRBV18
j_gene: TRBJ2-7

CDR3nt: TGTGCCAGCAGCCAAGGACAGGTCACAGATACGCAGTATTTT
CDR3aa: CASSQGQVTDTQYF
d_gene: .
abundance: .
v_gene: TRBV3-1/TRBV3-2
j_gene: TRBJ2-3

CDR3nt: TGTGCCAGCAATGCCGGGACAGGGACCGGTGAAGCTTTCTTT
CDR3aa: CASNAGTGTGEAFF
d_gene: TRBD1
abundance: .
v_gene: TRBV6-5
j_gene: TRBJ1-1

CDR3nt: TGTGCCACCCTTACAGGGCCCCGCGCGACCGGGGAGCTGTTTTTT
CDR3aa: CATLTGPRATGELFF
d_gene: .
abundance: .
v_gene: TRBV6-5
j_gene: TRBJ2-2

CDR3nt: TGTGCCAGCAGGCCCGGTGGGGTCGGGAGAAGGGACGAGCAGTACTTC
CDR3aa: CASRPGGVGRRDEQYF
d_gene: .
abundance: .
v_gene: TRBV28
j_gene: TRBJ2-7

CDR3nt: TGTGCCAGCAGCTTAGGTGGGGCGAACTATGGCTACACCTTC
CDR3aa: CASSLGGANYGYTF
d_gene: .
abundance: .
v_gene: TRBV7-8
j_gene: TRBJ1-2

CDR3nt: TGTGCCAGCAGCTGGACTAGCGGGACAGATACGCAGTATTTT
CDR3aa: CASSWTSGTDTQYF
d_gene: TRBD2
abundance: once
v_gene: TRBV6-2/TRBV6-3
j_gene: TRBJ2-3

CDR3nt: TGTGCCAGCAGCCAATTCGGGGATACGCAGTATTTT
CDR3aa: CASSQFGDTQYF
d_gene: .
abundance: .
v_gene: TRBV3-1/TRBV3-2
j_gene: TRBJ2-3

CDR3nt: TGTGCCAGCAGCCAAGAAGGGCGGGGGGGCTCGTTCTCCACAGATACGCAGTATTTT
CDR3aa: CASSQEGRGGSFSTDTQYF
d_gene: TRBD2
abundance: .
v_gene: TRBV4-2
j_gene: TRBJ2-3